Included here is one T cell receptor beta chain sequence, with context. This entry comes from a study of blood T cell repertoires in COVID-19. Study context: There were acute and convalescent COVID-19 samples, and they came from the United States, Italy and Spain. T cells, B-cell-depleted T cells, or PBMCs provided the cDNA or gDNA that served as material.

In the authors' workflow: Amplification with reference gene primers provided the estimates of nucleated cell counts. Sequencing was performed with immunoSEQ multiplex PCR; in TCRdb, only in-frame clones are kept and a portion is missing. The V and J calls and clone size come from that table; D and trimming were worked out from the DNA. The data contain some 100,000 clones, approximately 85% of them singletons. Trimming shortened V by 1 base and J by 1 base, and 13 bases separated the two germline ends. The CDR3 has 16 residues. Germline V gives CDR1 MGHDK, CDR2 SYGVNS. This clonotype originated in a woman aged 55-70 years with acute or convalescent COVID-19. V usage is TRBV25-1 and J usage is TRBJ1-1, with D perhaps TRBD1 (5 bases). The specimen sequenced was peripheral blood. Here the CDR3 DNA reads TGTGCCAGCAGTGAATGGAGGGGAGCGGAGAACACTGAAGCTTTCTTT. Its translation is CASSEWRGAENTEAFF.